This paragraph reports one TCR beta chain. The antigen remains undetermined. Assay: immunoSEQ multiplex PCR; the TCRdb copy retains only in-frame clones and omits some. The profile shows more than 80,000 clones, around 93% of them singletons. The data stem from a study of T cell responses to AZD1222 COVID-19 vaccine. The study's findings and limits: Only 6 or 7 AZD1222 recipients tested seropositive at baseline.

The CDR3 is 15 amino acids. Germline CDR1 MGHDK, CDR2 SYGVNS. J lost 1 base, V lost 5 bases, and 3 bases had no gene match. The sequencing here drew on peripheral blood, taken 28 days after the second AZD1222 dose. This receptor was obtained from an adult who received the AZD1222 COVID-19 vaccine. The chain combines TRBV25-1 with TRBJ2-1; 9 bases are shared with TRBD2. CDR3 residues: CASSLAGVSYNEQFF. DNA for the CDR3: TGTGCCAGCAGTTTAGCGGGAGTGTCCTACAATGAGCAGTTCTTC.